Listed below are T cell receptor beta chains from one sample, sequenced in a study of Graves' ophthalmopathy and Graves' hyperthyroidism. TCRdb independently ran MiXCR on the multiplex PCR reads; one entry per CDR3 protein. The sample records more than 550,000 distinct CDR3 sequences, about two fifths being singletons. Sequencing used peripheral blood. These receptors all stem from an adult man with Graves' ophthalmopathy. The CDR3 runs from the conserved cysteine through the conserved F or W. D genes are given only for firm matches. Size values are once, few and many counts, or a class for expanded clones, and some rows have none.

TRBJ2-2,TRBV7-9,once,TRBD2,CASSRLAGVNTGELFF,TGTGCCAGCAGCCGACTAGCGGGAGTCAACACCGGGGAGCTGTTTTTT
TRBJ2-7,TRBV2,many,.,CASSSTELSYEQYF,TGTGCCAGCAGCTCGACAGAGCTCTCCTACGAGCAGTACTTC
TRBJ1-5,TRBV2,many,.,CASSAWLDQPQHF,TGTGCCAGCAGCGCTTGGTTGGATCAGCCCCAGCATTTT
TRBJ2-6,TRBV29-1,many,.,CSVLRVGANGANVLTF,TGCAGCGTTCTTCGGGTGGGGGCGAACGGGGCCAACGTCCTGACTTTC
TRBJ1-1,TRBV25-1,.,TRBD1,CASSQLDRGFTEAFF,TGTGCCAGCAGCCAACTCGACAGGGGATTCACTGAAGCTTTCTTT
TRBJ1-1,TRBV7-2,.,.,CASSLVAGQNTEAFF,TGTGCCAGCAGCTTGGTAGCGGGACAGAACACTGAAGCTTTCTTT
TRBJ2-3,TRBV9,.,TRBD2,CASSVTAGVQDTQYF,TGTGCCAGCAGCGTAACGGCGGGAGTCCAAGATACGCAGTATTTT
TRBJ2-3,TRBV14,.,.,CASSRKVGGGNTQYF,TGTGCCAGCAGCCGTAAAGTGGGGGGCGGGAATACGCAGTATTTT
TRBJ2-5,TRBV11-2,.,TRBD1,CASSGTEAYVQYF,TGTGCCAGCAGCGGGACAGAAGCATACGTGCAGTACTTC
TRBJ1-2,TRBV29-1,many,.,CSVVPPNLRYYGYTF,TGCAGCGTTGTGCCACCTAACCTGAGGTACTATGGCTACACCTTC
TRBJ1-5,TRBV7-9,.,.,CASSSHFRDGNSNQPQHF,TGTGCCAGCAGCTCCCATTTTCGGGACGGAAATAGCAATCAGCCCCAGCATTTT
TRBJ2-5,TRBV7-9,few,TRBD2,CASRSGVAGGQETQYF,TGTGCCAGCAGGAGTGGAGTAGCGGGGGGGCAAGAGACCCAGTACTTC
TRBJ1-1,TRBV6-4,.,.,CASSDQQDTEAFF,TGTGCCAGCAGTGATCAGCAGGACACTGAAGCTTTCTTT
TRBJ1-2,TRBV5-4,.,.,CASSPLAAVGYTF,TGTGCCAGCAGCCCCCTCGCGGCAGTCGGCTACACCTTC
TRBJ1-4,TRBV12-3/TRBV12-4,few,.,CASTSGRGPEKLFF,TGTGCCAGCACCTCGGGCAGGGGTCCTGAAAAACTGTTTTTT
TRBJ2-3,TRBV29-1,.,.,CSVASQRTDTQYF,TGCAGCGTTGCGAGTCAGCGCACAGATACGCAGTATTTT
TRBJ2-7,TRBV20-1,many,.,CSASISGDYEQYF,TGCAGTGCTAGTATTAGCGGAGACTACGAGCAGTACTTC